These 24 T cell receptor beta chains share one sample of origin, sequenced in a study of neurological immune-mediated disorders. MiXCR, applied by TCRdb to the 5' RACE reads, yields one record per CDR3 protein. Among 120,000 or so distinct CDR3 sequences listed, about 3.4% were seen once. The specimen was PBMCs. These receptor sequences come from a woman in her twenties or thirties with multiple sclerosis.

This clonotype was observed a handful of times. The junction departs from the called germline gene at one end, perhaps through a read error. The rearrangement uses TRBV30 and TRBJ2-7; 8 positions agree with TRBD1. Per the germline V gene, CDR1 is GTSNPN and CDR2 is SVGIG (reference sequence). This CDR3 contains 11 residues. CDR3 in DNA: TGTGCCTGGAGTCCGCAGGACAGGGTGTCTTTC. Translating it yields CAWSPQDRVSF.

The rearrangement uses TRBV20-1 and TRBJ1-1, with D uncertain. The CDR3 contains 12 residues. V gave up 0 bases and J gave up 6 bases, with 8 bases separating them. Germline V CDR1 and CDR2: DFQATT, SNEGSKA (reference sequence). This chain's CDR3 is CSARDGVAEAFF. The CDR3 bases are TGCAGTGCTAGAGACGGGGTTGCTGAAGCTTTCTTT.

This clonotype was counted ten times or more. The gene calls are TRBV29-1 and TRBJ2-1; D uncertain. The ends were cut back, 4 bases at V and 0 bases at J, with 7 bases in the middle. The CDR3 has 13 residues. The germline CDR1 and CDR2 sequences are SQVTM and ANQGSEA. The CDR3 nucleotides read TGCAGCGTTGCGAGGAGCTCCTACAATGAGCAGTTCTTC. It yields the protein CSVARSSYNEQFF.

This clonotype has at least ten counts. The chain is built from TRBV7-8 and TRBJ1-4, with D perhaps matching TRBD1 (6 bases). Germline CDR1 and CDR2: SGHVS and FQNEAQ. The CDR3 runs 15 residues. The V end lost 7 bases, the J end lost 3 bases, and 15 bases lay between the germline ends. CDR3: CASNSRGGANEKLFF. DNA of the CDR3: TGTGCCAGCAATTCCAGGGGAGGAGCTAATGAAAAACTGTTTTTT.

This clonotype was seen many times. The chain couples TRBV6-5 to TRBJ1-1; 8 bases map to TRBD1. This CDR3 region has 15 residues. CDR1 is MNHEY, CDR2 SVGAGI, per germline. V lost 2 bases, J lost 1 base, and 3 bases stayed unmatched. CDR3 coding DNA: TGTGCCAGCAGTTACGACAGGGGAAGGAACACTGAAGCTTTCTTT. It encodes CASSYDRGRNTEAFF.

This clonotype ranks as medium-sized. The gene calls are TRBV7-8 and TRBJ1-1; D is possibly TRBD1 (6 bases). The CDR3 extends over 17 amino acids. The ends were cut back, 1 base at V and 4 bases at J, with 19 bases in the middle. CDR1 is SGHVS and CDR2 is FQNEAQ in the germline V gene. In DNA, the CDR3 is TGTGCCAGCAGCTTAGAGTTCAGGGGCCGTGCGACCACTGAAGCTTTCTTT. It translates to CASSLEFRGRATTEAFF.

The J gene is TRBJ2-1, the V gene TRBV5-1; no reliable D call. CDR3 length: 15 amino acids. The ends were cut back, 0 bases at V and 2 bases at J, with 9 bases in the middle. The germline V gene encodes CDR1 SGHRS and CDR2 YFSETQ. This chain's CDR3 is CASSLEVSTYNEQFF. In nucleotides, the CDR3 is TGCGCCAGCAGCTTGGAAGTATCGACCTACAATGAGCAGTTCTTC.

This clonotype occurred many times. The chain has TRBV29-1 and TRBJ1-1; TRBD1 matches at 7 bases. Trimming removed 2 bases from V and 6 bases from J; junction bases left unmatched: 3. Germline assignment: CDR1 SQVTM and CDR2 ANQGSEA. This CDR3 is built from 12 residues. CDR3 region: CSVETGVSEAFF. DNA of the CDR3: TGCAGCGTTGAAACAGGGGTCTCTGAAGCTTTCTTT. The full variable domain, completed using reference TRBV29-1 and TRBJ1-1, is SAVISQKPSRDICQRGTSLTIQCQVDSQVTMMFWYRQQPGQSLTLIATANQGSEATYESGFVIDKFPISRPNLTFSTLTVSNMSPEDSSIYLCSVETGVSEAFFGQGTRLTVV.

This clonotype was detected ten times or more. The chain couples TRBV7-6 to TRBJ2-5; 8 bases agree with TRBD1. This CDR3 spans 17 amino acids. After removal of 4 bases from V and 5 bases from J, the junction contained 15 bases not matched to a gene. Germline CDR1 reads SGHVS; CDR2 reads FNYEAQ. CDR3 region: CASSSPTGELAWETQYF. The CDR3, as DNA: TGTGCCAGCAGCTCCCCGACAGGGGAATTAGCGTGGGAGACCCAGTACTTC.

Many counts were recorded for this clonotype. V usage is TRBV6-5 and J usage is TRBJ2-2, with D hard to call. Trimming took off 4 bases at V and 2 bases at J, with 8 bases between the two ends. The CDR3 runs to 14 residues. Germline V CDR1 and CDR2: MNHEY, SVGAGI. The CDR3 nucleotides are TGTGCCAGCAGTTCTCGAGTAAACACCGGGGAGCTGTTTTTT. Protein: CASSSRVNTGELFF.

This clonotype showed up many times. The V gene is TRBV7-6, the J gene TRBJ2-7, with TRBD1 matching 9 bases. Germline V gives CDR1 SGHVS, CDR2 FNYEAQ. Unmatched junction bases numbered 6, after V lost 5 bases and J lost 4 bases. CDR3 size: 14 residues. The CDR3 sequence is CASSPGTGSYEQYF. CDR3 DNA sequence: TGTGCCAGCAGCCCGGGGACAGGGTCGTACGAGCAGTACTTC. Drawing the rest from reference TRBV7-6 and TRBJ2-7, the complete variable domain is GAGVSQSPRYKVTKRGQDVALRCDPISGHVSLYWYRQALGQGPEFLTYFNYEAQQDKSGLPNDRFSAERPEGSISTLTIQRTEQRDSAMYRCASSPGTGSYEQYFGPGTRLTVT.

This clonotype has at least ten counts. This chain connects TRBV20-1 to TRBJ2-3, with D tentatively TRBD2 (6 bases). From germline, CDR1 is DFQATT and CDR2 SNEGSKA (reference sequence). The germline V and J ends were trimmed by 0 bases and 1 base, with 11 bases remaining between them. The CDR3 covers 15 residues. The CDR3 reads CSARDRASGTDTQYF. Here the CDR3 DNA reads TGCAGTGCTAGAGATCGGGCTAGCGGCACAGATACGCAGTATTTT.

This clonotype was seen at least ten times. The CDR3 region has the DNA TGTGCCAGCAGCTTGTTACCAAAATATAGCAATCAGCCCCAGCATTTT. This gives the protein CASSLLPKYSNQPQHF. This sequence joins TRBV5-5 and TRBJ1-5; D is ambiguous. CDR1 is SGHKS and CDR2 is YYEKEE in the germline V gene (reference sequence). The CDR3 runs 16 residues. V was trimmed by 1 base and J by 0 bases, leaving 11 bases between them.

Details on this clonotype: One base away lies a much larger clone, so this may be a sequencing read error. The chain uses TRBV3-1 and TRBJ1-5; TRBD1 is a possible D gene (6 bases). The J call may be in error: the DNA end matches TRBJ2-3 better. CDR1 and CDR2 from the germline V gene are LGHDT and YNNKEL (reference sequence). The CDR3 contains 16 residues. CDR3: CASSLSTGISNQPQYF. DNA of the CDR3: TGTGCCAGCAGCCTATCAACAGGGATTAGCAATCAGCCCCAGTATTTT.

This clonotype has more than one count but fewer than ten. V usage is TRBV18 and J usage is TRBJ2-3; TRBD1 might be the D (5 bases). Germline V gene sequence: CDR1 KGHSH, CDR2 LQKENI. With 5 bases removed from V and 2 bases from J, the gap between germline ends came to 8 bases. There are 13 residues in the CDR3. CDR3 sequence (DNA): TGTGCCAGCTCAAGGGGAACCACAGATACGCAGTATTTT. Translated: CASSRGTTDTQYF.

This clonotype was recorded at least ten times. J is TRBJ2-3 and V is TRBV20-1; tentative D call: TRBD1 (6 bases). The CDR3 runs 15 residues. Trimming took off 0 bases at V and 5 bases at J, with 15 bases between the two ends. CDR1 and CDR2 from the germline V gene are DFQATT and SNEGSKA (reference sequence). CDR3 sequence reads: CSARDPLGAGDTQYF. The CDR3, as DNA: TGCAGTGCTAGAGACCCGTTGGGGGCCGGAGATACGCAGTATTTT.

This clonotype was seen ten or more times. V and J are TRBV12-3 or TRBV12-4 and TRBJ1-5; 7 bases agree with TRBD1. The CDR3 is 13 residues long. V dropped 6 bases and J dropped 7; count of bases not matched to a gene: 6. The CDR3 loop is CASSQGQIQPQHF. CDR3 DNA: TGTGCCAGCAGCCAGGGACAGATCCAGCCCCAGCATTTT.

This clonotype was counted many times. The chain links TRBV20-1 to TRBJ1-6, with 7 bases matching TRBD1. CDR3 length equals 14 residues. Germline CDR1 is DFQATT and CDR2 is SNEGSKA (reference sequence). Trimming at V came to 2 bases and at J to 9 bases, leaving 7 bases not matched to a gene. The CDR3 DNA reads TGCAGTGCTAGAAAGGGGGCGGTCGGTTCACCCCTCCACTTT. Its translation is CSARKGAVGSPLHF.

This clonotype has more than one count but fewer than ten. This CDR3 is CASGGGPSDTQYF. The CDR3 nucleotides are TGCGCCAGCGGCGGGGGGCCCTCAGATACGCAGTATTTT. The rearrangement uses TRBV5-1 and TRBJ2-3; TRBD2 aligns across 8 bases. V was pared by 7 bases and J by 4 bases, with 5 bases of the junction left unmatched. This CDR3 has 13 amino acids. Germline CDR1 reads SGHRS; CDR2 reads YFSETQ.

This clonotype has ten or more counts. The J gene is TRBJ1-5, the V gene TRBV12-3 or TRBV12-4, with unresolved D. V dropped 4 bases and J dropped 4 bases, with 11 bases sitting between them. This CDR3 comprises 14 residues. For the CDR3, the DNA is TGTGCCAGCAGTTATTCCCAAAAGAATCAGCCCCAGCATTTT. Protein product: CASSYSQKNQPQHF.

This clonotype has ten or more counts. The junction does not match germline at one end; this may be a read error. The V gene is TRBV5-1, the J gene TRBJ1-1, with no clear D. Germline CDR1 SGHRS, CDR2 YFSETQ. The CDR3 runs to 14 residues. Here the CDR3 DNA reads TGCGCCAGCCGCTTGAGGACGGTGAACACTGAAGCTTTCTTT. This gives the protein CASRLRTVNTEAFF.

This clonotype came up many times. The chain employs TRBV6-5 and TRBJ2-2, with D perhaps TRBD1 or TRBD2 (5 bases each). Trimming pared 4 bases from V and 5 bases from J, leaving 11 bases between. Germline V gene sequence: CDR1 MNHEY, CDR2 SVGAGI. The CDR3 spans 14 residues. In nucleotides, the CDR3 is TGTGCCAGCAGTTGGGGGAGATCGACCGGGGAGCTGTTTTTT. As protein: CASSWGRSTGELFF.

This clonotype was counted between two and nine times. V usage is TRBV4-1 and J usage is TRBJ2-7; D could derive from TRBD1 or TRBD2 (5 bases each). The CDR3 is 13 residues long. Trimming removed 4 bases at V and 2 bases at J, with 9 bases between. Germline CDR1 reads MGHRA; CDR2 reads YSYEKL. CDR3 DNA: TGCGCCAGCAGCCCACAGGAGGCCTACGAGCAGTACTTC. Translation gives CASSPQEAYEQYF.

This clonotype showed up many times. Here the CDR3 reads CSVEEARPNSYNEQFF. CDR3 DNA sequence: TGCAGCGTTGAAGAGGCTCGCCCGAACTCCTACAATGAGCAGTTCTTC. This chain connects TRBV29-1 to TRBJ2-1; D is undetermined. Germline V lookup: CDR1 SQVTM, CDR2 ANQGSEA. The CDR3 runs to 16 residues. The V gene lost 0 bases and the J gene lost 0 bases, with 12 bases spanning the gap.